The sequence of this T cell receptor (beta chain) was determined in a study of cytomegalovirus exposure and HLA in healthy donors. The PCR had 60 Vbeta and 13 Jbeta primers. Sequencing was performed with immunoSEQ multiplex PCR; in TCRdb, only in-frame clones are kept and a portion is missing. Here the sample spans fewer than 85,000 clones, roughly 82% being singletons. Turning to this clone: The germline gene is not matched at one end of the junction; a read error may be the cause.

CDR1 and CDR2 from the germline V gene are SEHNR and FQNEAQ (reference sequence). The CDR3 has 15 amino acids. The sequence came from a male donor in good health and CMV-seropositive. Sequencing was done on a sample of PBMCs. V usage is TRBV7-9 and J usage is TRBJ2-7, with 7 bases identical to TRBD1. CDR3: CSSSPGQVSTYEQYF. As DNA, the CDR3 is TGTTCCAGCAGCCCCGGACAGGTATCTACCTACGAGCAGTACTTC.